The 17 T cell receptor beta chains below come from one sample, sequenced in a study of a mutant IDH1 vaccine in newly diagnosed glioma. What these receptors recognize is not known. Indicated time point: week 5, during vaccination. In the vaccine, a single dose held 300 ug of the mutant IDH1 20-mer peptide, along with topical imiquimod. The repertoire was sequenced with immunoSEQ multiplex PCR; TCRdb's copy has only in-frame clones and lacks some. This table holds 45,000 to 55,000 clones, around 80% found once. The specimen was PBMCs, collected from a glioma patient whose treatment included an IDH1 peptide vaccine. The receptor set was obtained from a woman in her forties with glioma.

The CDR3 DNA sequence: TGTGCCAGCAGCTTAGGTCAGGGAACTCAGCCCCAGCATTTT. Residues: CASSLGQGTQPQHF. This chain uses TRBV11-2 with TRBJ1-5; D is possibly TRBD1 (5 bases). The CDR3 has 14 residues. The V gene lost 1 base and the J gene lost 6 bases, with 10 bases spanning the gap. CDR1 is SGHAT and CDR2 is FQNNGV in the germline V gene. The full variable domain, completed using reference TRBV11-2 and TRBJ1-5, is EAGVAQSPRYKIIEKRQSVAFWCNPISGHATLYWYQQILGQGPKLLIQFQNNGVVDDSQLPKDRFSAERLKGVDSTLKIQPAKLEDSAVYLCASSLGQGTQPQHFGDGTRLSIL.

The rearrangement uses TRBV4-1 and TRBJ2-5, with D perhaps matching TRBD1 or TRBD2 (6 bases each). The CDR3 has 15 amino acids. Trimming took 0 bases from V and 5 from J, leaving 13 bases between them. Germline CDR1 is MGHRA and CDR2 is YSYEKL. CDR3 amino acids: CASSQDGGPPETQYF. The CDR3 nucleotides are TGCGCCAGCAGCCAAGATGGGGGGCCACCGGAGACCCAGTACTTC.

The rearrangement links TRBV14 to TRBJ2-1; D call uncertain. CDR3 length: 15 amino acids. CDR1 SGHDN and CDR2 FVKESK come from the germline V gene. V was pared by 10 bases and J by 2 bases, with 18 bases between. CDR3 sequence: CATSILRAAYNEQFF. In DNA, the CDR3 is TGTGCCACCTCTATTCTACGGGCGGCCTACAATGAGCAGTTCTTC.

The DNA for the CDR3 is TGTGCCAGCAGAAAAGGGGATAGTTCACCCCTCCACTTT. Translation gives CASRKGDSSPLHF. V usage is TRBV25-1 and J usage is TRBJ1-6; TRBD1 might be the D (5 bases). CDR1 is MGHDK, CDR2 SYGVNS, per germline. V dropped 6 bases and J dropped 9 bases, with 12 bases sitting between them. The CDR3 runs to 13 residues.

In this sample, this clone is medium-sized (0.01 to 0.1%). CDR3 region: CASSFTAASNQPQHF. The CDR3 region has the DNA TGTGCCAGCAGCTTTACGGCGGCTAGCAATCAGCCCCAGCATTTT. The rearrangement joins TRBV5-5 to TRBJ1-5; D unclear. V lost 2 bases to trimming and J lost 0 bases, with 9 bases between them. Germline V CDR1 and CDR2: SGHKS, YYEKEE (reference sequence). This CDR3 has 15 residues.

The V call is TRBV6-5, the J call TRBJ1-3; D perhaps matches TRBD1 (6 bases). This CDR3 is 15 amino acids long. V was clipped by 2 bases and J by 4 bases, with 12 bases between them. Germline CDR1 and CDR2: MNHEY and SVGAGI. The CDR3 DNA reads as TGTGCCAGCAGTTACGAACAGGGTTCAGGAAACACCATATATTTT. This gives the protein CASSYEQGSGNTIYF.

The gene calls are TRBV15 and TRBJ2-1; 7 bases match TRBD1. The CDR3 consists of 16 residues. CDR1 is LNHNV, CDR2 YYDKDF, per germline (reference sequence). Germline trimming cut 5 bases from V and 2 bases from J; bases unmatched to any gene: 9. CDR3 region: CATSLIPGTAYNEQFF. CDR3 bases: TGTGCCACCAGCTTAATACCCGGGACAGCCTACAATGAGCAGTTCTTC.

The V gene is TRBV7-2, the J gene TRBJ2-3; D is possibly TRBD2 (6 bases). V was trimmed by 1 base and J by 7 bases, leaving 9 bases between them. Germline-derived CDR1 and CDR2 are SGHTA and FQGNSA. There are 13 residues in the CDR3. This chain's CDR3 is CASSLDRTNTQYF. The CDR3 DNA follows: TGTGCCAGCAGCTTAGACAGGACTAATACGCAGTATTTT.

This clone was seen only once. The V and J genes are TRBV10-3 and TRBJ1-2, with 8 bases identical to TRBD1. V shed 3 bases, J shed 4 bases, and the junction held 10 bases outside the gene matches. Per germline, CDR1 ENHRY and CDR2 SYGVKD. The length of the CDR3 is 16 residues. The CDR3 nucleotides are TGTGCCATCAGTGACGACAGGGGAGGCCTACGCTATGGCTACACCTTC. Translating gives CAISDDRGGLRYGYTF.

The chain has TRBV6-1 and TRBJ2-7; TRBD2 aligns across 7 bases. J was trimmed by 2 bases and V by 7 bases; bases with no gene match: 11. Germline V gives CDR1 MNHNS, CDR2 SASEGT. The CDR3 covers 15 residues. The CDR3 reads CASTGKTGGTYEQYF. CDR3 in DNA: TGTGCCAGCACCGGAAAGACGGGGGGTACCTACGAGCAGTACTTC.

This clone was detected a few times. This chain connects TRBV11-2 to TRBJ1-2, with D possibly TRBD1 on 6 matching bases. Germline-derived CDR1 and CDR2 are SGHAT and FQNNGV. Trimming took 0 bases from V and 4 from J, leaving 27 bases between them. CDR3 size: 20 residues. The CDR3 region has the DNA TGTGCCAGCAGCTTAGATGGGGAAAGCTTATGGGGGCGTAGAGGCTATGGCTACACCTTC. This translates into CASSLDGESLWGRRGYGYTF.

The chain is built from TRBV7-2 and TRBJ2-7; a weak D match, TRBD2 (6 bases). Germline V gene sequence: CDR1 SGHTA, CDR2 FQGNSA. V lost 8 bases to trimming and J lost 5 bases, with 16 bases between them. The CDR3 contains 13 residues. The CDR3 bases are TGTGCCAGCTGTTTTGCGGGGACGAACGAGCAGTACTTC. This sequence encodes CASCFAGTNEQYF.

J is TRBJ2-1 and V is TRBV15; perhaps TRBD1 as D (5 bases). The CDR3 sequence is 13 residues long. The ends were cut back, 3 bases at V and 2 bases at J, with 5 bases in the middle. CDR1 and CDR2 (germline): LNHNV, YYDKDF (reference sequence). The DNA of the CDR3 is TGTGCCACCAGCAGGGACACCTACAATGAGCAGTTCTTC. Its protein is CATSRDTYNEQFF.

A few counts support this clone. CDR3 residues: CASSPDVGEAFF. The CDR3 DNA is TGTGCCAGCAGTCCCGACGTAGGTGAAGCTTTCTTT. The chain employs TRBV2 and TRBJ1-1; the D is unclear. The germline CDR1 and CDR2 sequences are SNHLY and FYNNEI. The CDR3 has 12 amino acids. The V end was cut by 5 bases, the J end by 7 bases, with 11 bases between.

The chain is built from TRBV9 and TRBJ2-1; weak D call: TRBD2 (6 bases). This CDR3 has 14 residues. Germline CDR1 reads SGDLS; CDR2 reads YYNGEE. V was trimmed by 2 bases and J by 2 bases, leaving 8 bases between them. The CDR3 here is CASSVGGAYNEQFF. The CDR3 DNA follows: TGTGCCAGCAGCGTGGGGGGTGCCTACAATGAGCAGTTCTTC.

In DNA form, the CDR3 reads TGCGCCAGCAGCCTCTGGACTAGCGGCGACCAAGAGACCCAGTACTTC. Residues: CASSLWTSGDQETQYF. The genes are TRBV4-1 and TRBJ2-5, with 10 positions matching TRBD2. The CDR3 covers 16 residues. CDR1 and CDR2 (germline): MGHRA, YSYEKL. V was pared by 4 bases and J by 0 bases, with 5 bases of the junction left unmatched.

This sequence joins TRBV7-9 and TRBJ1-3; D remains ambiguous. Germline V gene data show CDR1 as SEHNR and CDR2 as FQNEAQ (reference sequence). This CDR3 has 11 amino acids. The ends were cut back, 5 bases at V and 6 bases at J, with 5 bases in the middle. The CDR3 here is CASSRENTIYF. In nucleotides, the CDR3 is TGTGCCAGCAGCCGGGAAAACACCATATATTTT.